Sequencing of this T cell receptor (beta chain) was carried out in a study of chemoradiotherapy in HPV16-positive cancers. Study background: A couple of HPV16-positive patients' cells yielded candidate HPV-specific clones and common motifs.

Assay: immunoSEQ multiplex PCR; the TCRdb copy retains only in-frame clones and omits some. The sample yields 65,000 to 80,000 clones, about 90% seen once. The V gene's germline CDR1 is MNHNY and CDR2 SVGAGI (reference sequence). Deletions cut 0 bases from V and 0 bases from J, with 9 bases between. CDR3 length: 16 residues. Study outcomes and limitations: Candidate HPV-specific clones and E7-related TCR motifs grew in tumor during treatment.

About this clone itself: Antigen: not known.

The source is a human donor with HPV-associated anogenital cancer. The sequencing used blood, collected from a patient who underwent chemoradiotherapy. This sequence joins TRBV6-6 and TRBJ1-3; D unresolved. CDR3 bases: TGTGCCAGCAGTTACTCGACTGCCGGCTCTGGAAACACCATATATTTT. Translation gives CASSYSTAGSGNTIYF.